Below are 27 T cell receptor beta chains sequenced from a single sample in a study of cytomegalovirus exposure and HLA in healthy donors (dated by TCRdb to 2016 to 2017). Library creation used the immunoSEQ multiplex PCR assay. For the multiplex PCR, a mixture combining 60 forward primers for TCR Vbeta segments and 13 reverse primers for TCR Jbeta segments was used. As stored in TCRdb, this immuneACCESS dataset retains in-frame rearrangements with V and J assigned. A fraction of the clones does not appear; measured against another copy, unresolved V genes explain less than half of the discrepancy, and the remainder lacks a known reason. Here the sample has some 120,000 clones; more than 80% occur a single time. The top ten clones comprise about 6.7% of the sample. Sequencing was performed on PBMCs. Every receptor here comes from a young woman in good health and CMV-seropositive.

V usage is TRBV5-4 and J usage is TRBJ2-2; D gene ambiguous. V shed 3 bases and J shed 6 bases, with 3 bases lying between them. Germline-derived CDR1 and CDR2 are SGHNT and YYREEE (reference sequence). This CDR3 is 11 amino acids long. CDR3 loop: CASSSPGELFF. The DNA of the CDR3 is TGTGCCAGCAGCTCTCCCGGGGAGCTGTTTTTT.

The V call is TRBV6-5, the J call TRBJ1-1; 7 positions agree with TRBD1. Germline CDR1 MNHEY, CDR2 SVGAGI. V gave up 6 bases and J gave up 0 bases; unmatched junction bases: 4. The length of the CDR3 is 14 residues. The CDR3: CASRRQGLNTEAFF. The CDR3 DNA sequence: TGTGCCAGCAGGCGACAGGGACTGAACACTGAAGCTTTCTTT.

The chain uses TRBV29-1 and TRBJ1-2, with D unclear. Trimming pared 5 bases from V and 1 base from J, leaving 17 bases between. The CDR3 is made up of 15 amino acids. CDR1 is SQVTM and CDR2 is ANQGSEA in the germline V gene. CDR3: CSVPGTGRGNYGYTF. CDR3 sequence (DNA): TGCAGCGTTCCCGGAACCGGACGGGGTAACTATGGCTACACCTTC.

The chain links TRBV7-8 to TRBJ2-5, with 8 bases lining up with TRBD2. The CDR3 has 15 amino acids. V dropped 1 base and J dropped 5; count of bases not matched to a gene: 6. Germline lookup yields CDR1 SGHVS and CDR2 FQNEAQ. Written as DNA, the CDR3 is TGTGCCAGCAGCTTAGAACGGGGGGGTAGGGAGACCCAGTACTTC. Translating it yields CASSLERGGRETQYF.

The chain is built from TRBV19 and TRBJ1-4; D unresolved. The CDR3 consists of 12 residues. V lost 6 bases and J lost 6, with 8 bases in between. Per germline, CDR1 LNHDA and CDR2 SQIVND (reference sequence). In DNA, the CDR3 is TGTGCCAGTAGCTGGAGTTATGAAAAACTGTTTTTT. Encoded protein: CASSWSYEKLFF.

This rearrangement joins TRBV5-1 to TRBJ2-7, with TRBD2 matching 7 bases. Germline loops: CDR1 SGHRS, CDR2 YFSETQ. The CDR3 consists of 15 residues. Germline trimming cut 4 bases from V and 0 bases from J; bases unmatched to any gene: 7. The CDR3 is CASSDQAGPSYEQYF. The CDR3 DNA is TGCGCCAGCAGCGATCAAGCGGGGCCCTCCTACGAGCAGTACTTC.

The chain uses TRBV6-5 and TRBJ1-2; no firm D call. CDR1 MNHEY and CDR2 SVGAGI come from the germline V gene. The CDR3 has 13 amino acids. V lost 0 bases to trimming and J lost 9 bases, with 11 bases between them. The CDR3 is CASSYSAGVSYTF. DNA of the CDR3: TGTGCCAGCAGTTACTCGGCGGGTGTTAGCTACACCTTC.

The V gene is TRBV18, the J gene TRBJ2-1, with 9 nucleotides matching TRBD1. Trimming removed 2 bases from V and 12 bases from J; junction bases left unmatched: 8. The CDR3 covers 14 residues. In germline, CDR1 is KGHSH, CDR2 LQKENI. CDR3 in DNA: TGTGCCAGCTCACCAGGGGACAGGGCCCAGACGCAGTTCTTC. It encodes CASSPGDRAQTQFF. Using reference TRBV18 and TRBJ2-1 for the parts outside the CDR3, the full variable domain is NAGVMQNPRHLVRRRGQEARLRCSPMKGHSHVYWYRQLPEEGLKFMVYLQKENIIDESGMPKERFSAEFPKEGPSILRIQQVVRGDSAAYFCASSPGDRAQTQFFGPGTRLTVL.

The count of this clone is one. The rearrangement links TRBV2 to TRBJ2-6; 7 positions match TRBD2. The junction had 6 bases not matched to a gene; V was cut back by 7 bases and J by 0 bases. Germline V gene lookup returns CDR1 SNHLY and CDR2 FYNNEI. This CDR3 has 16 residues. The chain's CDR3 is CASKRGRDSGANVLTF. For the CDR3, the DNA is TGTGCCAGCAAGCGGGGCAGGGACTCTGGGGCCAACGTCCTGACTTTC.

The chain joins TRBV5-5 to TRBJ1-6; 7 bases align to TRBD1. The V gene's germline CDR1 is SGHKS and CDR2 YYEKEE (reference sequence). Germline trimming cut 5 bases from V and 2 bases from J; bases unmatched to any gene: 7. There are 16 residues in the CDR3. The CDR3 nucleotides are TGTGCCAGCAGGGGGACAGCCCTTACCTATAATTCACCCCTCCACTTT. Amino acids: CASRGTALTYNSPLHF.

The gene calls are TRBV28 and TRBJ2-7; 11 positions match TRBD2. Germline-derived CDR1 and CDR2 are MDHEN and SYDVKM. The CDR3 extends over 14 amino acids. Germline trimming cut 11 bases from V and 3 bases from J; bases unmatched to any gene: 9. Here the CDR3 reads CAVSRSGGGYEQYF. The CDR3 DNA reads TGTGCCGTTTCCCGTAGCGGGGGGGGCTACGAGCAGTACTTC.

This chain links TRBV27 with TRBJ1-5; 7 nucleotides align to TRBD1. This CDR3 has 15 amino acids. In germline, CDR1 is MNHEY, CDR2 SMNVEV (reference sequence). Germline trimming cut 5 bases from V and 2 bases from J; bases unmatched to any gene: 6. For the CDR3, the DNA is TGTGCCAGCAGTCCTCGGACAGGCGGCAATCAGCCCCAGCATTTT. It encodes CASSPRTGGNQPQHF.

The J gene is TRBJ2-7, the V gene TRBV19; tentative D call: TRBD1 (8 bases). The CDR3 length is 14 residues. Germline values: CDR1 LNHDA, CDR2 SQIVND (reference sequence). Trimming pared 10 bases from V and 2 bases from J, leaving 18 bases between. The CDR3 DNA reads TGTGCCACTTCAACAGGGGGGGGGACCTACGAGCAGTACTTC. It translates to CATSTGGGTYEQYF.

About this clone itself: At one of its ends the junction is not consistent with the germline gene, which may arise from a read error. V is TRBV7-9 and J is TRBJ1-2; D is perhaps TRBD1 (5 bases). Germline V gives CDR1 SEHNR, CDR2 FQNEAQ (reference sequence). The CDR3 is made up of 14 amino acids. The CDR3 loop is CSSSSGDSSYGYTF. DNA of the CDR3: TGTTCCAGCAGCTCCGGAGACAGCTCTTATGGCTACACCTTC.

This chain uses TRBV5-1 with TRBJ2-7; 9 positions match TRBD1. The CDR3 spans 16 residues. CDR1 and CDR2 (germline): SGHRS, YFSETQ. V trimming: 1 base; J trimming: 4 bases; junction bases outside the gene matches: 9. In nucleotides, the CDR3 is TGCGCCAGCAGCTTGCCCGAGGACAGGGGAACGTACGAGCAGTACTTC. It is translated as CASSLPEDRGTYEQYF.

The CDR3 nucleotides read TGTGCCAGCAGTTACAGGGAGCAGCCCCAGCATTTT. Amino acids: CASSYREQPQHF. The gene calls are TRBV28 and TRBJ1-5; TRBD1 is a possible D gene (6 bases). V gave up 4 bases and J gave up 7 bases, with 8 bases separating them. This CDR3 is 12 amino acids long. CDR1 and CDR2 from the germline V gene are MDHEN and SYDVKM.

This chain links TRBV5-1 with TRBJ2-7; D gene uncertain. Per the germline V gene, CDR1 is SGHRS and CDR2 is YFSETQ. CDR3 size: 14 residues. V shed 1 base and J shed 2 bases, with 10 bases lying between them. The chain's CDR3 is CASSLLPGAYEQYF. The DNA for the CDR3 is TGCGCCAGCAGCTTGTTGCCAGGTGCCTACGAGCAGTACTTC.

The chain joins TRBV5-4 to TRBJ2-5, with 12 bases lining up with TRBD2. Germline lookup yields CDR1 SGHNT and CDR2 YYREEE (reference sequence). CDR3 length equals 17 residues. J gave up 5 bases and V 1 base, and 9 bases lay outside the gene matches. CDR3 sequence: CASSLMSSGGAGETQYF. CDR3 DNA sequence: TGTGCCAGCAGCTTGATGTCTAGCGGGGGGGCGGGGGAGACCCAGTACTTC.

The rearrangement links TRBV2 to TRBJ2-3; D is perhaps TRBD2 (5 bases). Trimming left V 5 bases short and J 1 base short, with 19 bases between. The CDR3 loop spans 17 amino acids. Per the germline V gene, CDR1 is SNHLY and CDR2 is FYNNEI. The CDR3 reads CASSLALLADRTDTQYF. CDR3 bases: TGTGCCAGCAGTTTAGCCCTCCTAGCCGACCGCACAGATACGCAGTATTTT.

The gene calls are TRBV27 and TRBJ1-2, with D tentatively TRBD1 (5 bases). CDR3 length: 15 residues. V was pared by 1 base and J by 3 bases, with 12 bases between. Looked up from germline, CDR1 is MNHEY and CDR2 is SMNVEV (reference sequence). In DNA form, the CDR3 reads TGTGCCAGCAGTTTATTAGGGGAAGGGGACTATGGCTACACCTTC. As protein: CASSLLGEGDYGYTF.

The V call is TRBV5-8, the J call TRBJ2-3; maybe TRBD1 (6 bases). The CDR3 consists of 14 residues. V was pared by 1 base and J by 5 bases, with 11 bases between. CDR1 and CDR2 from the germline V gene are SGHTS and YDEGEE. This CDR3 is CASSLTGLLDTQYF. Written as DNA, the CDR3 is TGTGCCAGCAGCTTGACAGGGCTGTTAGATACGCAGTATTTT.

As for this clone: Other nucleotide sequences from this sample produce the same CDR3. This sequence joins TRBV5-1 and TRBJ1-6; 7 bases are a match to TRBD1. Germline trimming cut 0 bases from V and 7 bases from J; bases unmatched to any gene: 4. The germline CDR1 and CDR2 sequences are SGHRS and YFSETQ. The CDR3 has 15 residues. In nucleotides, the CDR3 is TGCGCCAGCAGCTTGGATCAGGGGGGAAATTCACCCCTCCACTTT. This gives the protein CASSLDQGGNSPLHF.

This chain uses TRBV28 with TRBJ1-1, with TRBD1 as a possible D gene (5 bases). Trimming took 6 bases from V and 2 from J, leaving 16 bases between them. The CDR3 has 15 residues. Germline CDR1 reads MDHEN; CDR2 reads SYDVKM. The CDR3 nucleotides read TGTGCCAGCAGGCCGACAGCCTGGGATAACACTGAAGCTTTCTTT. This translates into CASRPTAWDNTEAFF.

The rearrangement links TRBV5-4 to TRBJ2-5; 10 positions match TRBD2. The J call may be in error: the DNA end matches TRBJ2-7 better. This CDR3 has 15 amino acids. The germline V gene has CDR1 SGHNT and CDR2 YYREEE (reference sequence). CDR3: CASSSEGLAAYEQYF. CDR3 DNA sequence: TGTGCCAGCAGCTCCGAAGGACTAGCGGCCTACGAGCAGTACTTC.

V gene TRBV6-6 combines with J gene TRBJ2-3; a possible D gene is TRBD1 (6 bases). The CDR3 extends over 15 amino acids. The V end was cut by 2 bases, the J end by 1 base, with 10 bases between. Germline lookup yields CDR1 MNHNY and CDR2 SVGAGI (reference sequence). The CDR3 reads CASSYGDTRTDTQYF. Written as DNA, the CDR3 is TGTGCCAGCAGTTACGGGGACACCCGCACAGATACGCAGTATTTT.

The chain uses TRBV29-1 and TRBJ2-7, with 10 bases fitting TRBD1. V shed 0 bases and J 0 bases; nucleotides not matched to a gene: 2. Germline V gene data show CDR1 as SQVTM and CDR2 as ANQGSEA. The CDR3 length is 15 residues. CDR3 protein: CSVEDRDRGSYEQYF. In nucleotides, the CDR3 is TGCAGCGTTGAAGATCGGGACAGGGGCTCCTACGAGCAGTACTTC.

This chain links TRBV4-2 with TRBJ2-2, with a weak D call TRBD1 (6 bases). Trimming left V 0 bases short and J 7 bases short, with 21 bases between. Germline values: CDR1 LGHNA, CDR2 YNFKEQ. The CDR3 loop spans 18 amino acids. This chain's CDR3 is CASSQEGQGSYLVGELFF. CDR3 DNA sequence: TGTGCCAGCAGCCAAGAAGGGCAGGGGTCATATTTGGTCGGGGAGCTGTTTTTT.